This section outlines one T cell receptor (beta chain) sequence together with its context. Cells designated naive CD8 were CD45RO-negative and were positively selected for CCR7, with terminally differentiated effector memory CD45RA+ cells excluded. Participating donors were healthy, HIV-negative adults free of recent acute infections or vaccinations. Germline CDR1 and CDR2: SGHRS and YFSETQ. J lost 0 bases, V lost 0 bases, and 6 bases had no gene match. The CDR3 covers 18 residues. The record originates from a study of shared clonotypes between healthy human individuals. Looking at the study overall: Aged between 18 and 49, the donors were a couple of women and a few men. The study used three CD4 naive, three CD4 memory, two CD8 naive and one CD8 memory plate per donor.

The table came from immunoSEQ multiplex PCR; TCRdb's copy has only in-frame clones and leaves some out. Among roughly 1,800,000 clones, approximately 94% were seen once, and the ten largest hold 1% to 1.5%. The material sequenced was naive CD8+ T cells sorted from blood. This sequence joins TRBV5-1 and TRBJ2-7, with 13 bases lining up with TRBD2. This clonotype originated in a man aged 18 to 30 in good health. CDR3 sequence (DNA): TGCGCCAGCAGCTTGGAGCCGGGACTAGCGGGGATCTCCTACGAGCAGTACTTC. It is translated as CASSLEPGLAGISYEQYF. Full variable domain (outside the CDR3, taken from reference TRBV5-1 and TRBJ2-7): KAGVTQTPRYLIKTRGQQVTLSCSPISGHRSVSWYQQTPGQGLQFLFEYFSETQRNKGNFPGRFSGRQFSNSRSEMNVSTLELGDSALYLCASSLEPGLAGISYEQYFGPGTRLTVT.